These 31 T cell receptor beta chains were sequenced from one sample in a study of identical twins. A single record per CDR3 protein comes from TCRdb applying MiXCR to the 5' RACE reads. The sample holds a few hundred thousand distinct CDR3 sequences; less than 9.5% are singletons and the top ten take about 7.1%. These same data were also listed under a study on yellow fever vaccine responses in identical twins.

Specimen: CD8+ T cells sorted from blood. The receptors were sampled from a woman in her late teens or twenties in good health.

The chain is built from TRBV2 and TRBJ2-1, with D tentatively TRBD2 (6 bases). V lost 7 bases to trimming and J lost 4 bases, with 14 bases between them. The CDR3 has 14 residues. Germline lookup yields CDR1 SNHLY and CDR2 FYNNEI. CDR3 loop: CASTPISGYNEQFF. DNA of the CDR3: TGTGCCAGCACCCCGATTAGCGGATACAATGAGCAGTTCTTC.

This clonotype was counted many times. The rearrangement uses TRBV5-5 and TRBJ2-2, with TRBD1 matching 7 bases. J lost 6 bases, V lost 0 bases, and 5 bases had no gene match. Germline loops: CDR1 SGHKS, CDR2 YYEKEE (reference sequence). The CDR3 covers 15 residues. This chain's CDR3 is CASSLETGLPGELFF. The CDR3 bases are TGTGCCAGCAGCTTGGAGACAGGGCTCCCCGGGGAGCTGTTTTTT. Full variable domain (missing parts from reference TRBV5-5 and TRBJ2-2): DAGVTQSPTHLIKTRGQQVTLRCSPISGHKSVSWYQQVLGQGPQFIFQYYEKEERGRGNFPDRFSARQFPNYSSELNVNALLLGDSALYLCASSLETGLPGELFFGEGSRLTVL.

V usage is TRBV16 and J usage is TRBJ2-3, with TRBD2 identical over 12 bases. The CDR3 has 21 residues. V lost 0 bases to trimming and J lost 0 bases; unmatched junction nucleotides: 13. Germline lookup yields CDR1 KGHSY and CDR2 FQNENV. CDR3 protein: CASSQSWQRTSGTLSTDTQYF. CDR3 in DNA: TGTGCCAGCAGCCAATCGTGGCAGAGGACTAGCGGGACCCTTAGCACAGATACGCAGTATTTT.

In its sample, this clonotype was seen a few times. This chain links TRBV15 with TRBJ2-7; D might be TRBD1 or TRBD2, each matching 6 bases. CDR1 and CDR2 (germline): LNHNV, YYDKDF (reference sequence). The length of the CDR3 is 13 residues. V lost 3 bases and J 6 bases, leaving 12 bases between the germline ends. CDR3 sequence reads: CATSSRRGAEQYF. The CDR3 bases are TGTGCCACCAGCAGCCGGAGGGGGGCCGAGCAGTACTTC.

CDR3 region: CASSHGEGGETQYF. The DNA for the CDR3 is TGTGCCAGCAGCCACGGGGAGGGGGGAGAGACCCAGTACTTC. V usage is TRBV4-2 and J usage is TRBJ2-5; a possible D gene is TRBD2 (7 bases). The germline gives CDR1 LGHNA, CDR2 YNFKEQ. Trimming shortened V by 3 bases and J by 4 bases, and 12 bases separated the two germline ends. There are 14 residues in the CDR3.

The table lists this clonotype with many counts. The rearrangement links TRBV27 to TRBJ2-7, with 10 bases matching TRBD2. Trimming took 6 bases from V and 4 from J; bases not matched to a gene: 9. Germline V gene lookup returns CDR1 MNHEY and CDR2 SMNVEV (reference sequence). The CDR3 extends over 15 amino acids. As DNA, the CDR3 is TGTGCCAGCAGCTTAGCGGGGGGACTTCTATACGAGCAGTACTTC. The encoded protein is CASSLAGGLLYEQYF.

This clonotype occurred a few times. The chain is built from TRBV7-9 and TRBJ2-7, with D possibly matching TRBD2 (6 bases). Germline CDR1 and CDR2: SEHNR and FQNEAQ (reference sequence). V lost 7 bases and J 3 bases, leaving 19 bases between the germline ends. This CDR3 is built from 15 residues. This CDR3 is CASTSGDGGFYEQYF. Written as DNA, the CDR3 is TGTGCCAGCACCTCAGGAGACGGGGGATTCTACGAGCAGTACTTC.

CDR3 region: CASSHGTLPFPEQYF. The CDR3 nucleotides read TGTGCCAGCAGCCACGGGACTCTCCCCTTCCCCGAGCAGTACTTC. V and J are TRBV7-9 and TRBJ2-7; tentative D call: TRBD2 (6 bases). Trimming removed 5 bases at V and 6 bases at J, with 20 bases between. This CDR3 spans 15 amino acids. CDR1 is SEHNR and CDR2 is FQNEAQ in the germline V gene (reference sequence).

The chain has TRBV7-9 and TRBJ2-1; 9 bases are a match to TRBD2. Germline V CDR1 and CDR2: SEHNR, FQNEAQ (reference sequence). This CDR3 is 16 amino acids long. Germline trimming cut 2 bases from V and 5 bases from J; bases unmatched to any gene: 7. CDR3 bases: TGTGCCAGCAGCTTAATTGGGGTAGCGGGGGACAATGAGCAGTTCTTC. Encoded protein: CASSLIGVAGDNEQFF.

This clonotype was recorded a few times. The rearrangement links TRBV27 to TRBJ2-7; 7 nucleotides match TRBD1. The CDR3 is 15 residues long. Trimming removed 2 bases from V and 2 bases from J; junction bases left unmatched: 6. Germline V gene sequence: CDR1 MNHEY, CDR2 SMNVEV (reference sequence). The CDR3 region has the DNA TGTGCCAGCAGTTTACCGGGGACAGAGCCCTACGAGCAGTACTTC. Its translation: CASSLPGTEPYEQYF.

There are a few counts of this clonotype. This chain joins TRBV29-1 and TRBJ1-4; possibly TRBD1 for D (5 bases). There are 13 residues in the CDR3. The V and J ends lost 4 bases and 8 bases respectively, with 14 bases between them. Germline loops: CDR1 SQVTM, CDR2 ANQGSEA. Here the CDR3 reads CSVGSGGWEKLFF. The DNA for the CDR3 is TGCAGCGTTGGTAGCGGGGGTTGGGAAAAACTGTTTTTT.

This clonotype was counted ten times or more. The chain has TRBV7-8 and TRBJ2-6; 10 positions agree with TRBD2. This CDR3 has 19 residues. Trimming cost V 5 bases and J 0 bases; bases outside gene matches: 10. Germline V gives CDR1 SGHVS, CDR2 FQNEAQ. The CDR3 sequence: CASSPLSSGGYSGANVLTF. CDR3 coding DNA: TGTGCCAGCAGCCCTTTATCTAGCGGGGGTTACTCTGGGGCCAACGTCCTGACTTTC.

The chain employs TRBV3-1 and TRBJ2-5; possibly TRBD1 for D (6 bases). V was pared by 0 bases and J by 8 bases, with 13 bases between. Germline CDR1 is LGHDT and CDR2 is YNNKEL (reference sequence). The CDR3 loop spans 14 amino acids. The CDR3 region has the DNA TGTGCCAGCAGCCAAGATAGGCAGGGGAGAACCCAGTACTTC. This encodes CASSQDRQGRTQYF.

The J gene is TRBJ2-7, the V gene TRBV29-1, with 9 bases lining up with TRBD2. Germline trimming cut 7 bases from V and 2 bases from J; bases unmatched to any gene: 6. From germline, CDR1 is SQVTM and CDR2 ANQGSEA. This CDR3 comprises 13 residues. The CDR3 loop reads CSAKTSGTYEQYF. DNA of the CDR3: TGCAGCGCGAAGACTAGCGGCACCTACGAGCAGTACTTC.

There are many counts of this clonotype. V usage is TRBV3-1 and J usage is TRBJ2-5; no firm D call. CDR1 is LGHDT, CDR2 YNNKEL, per germline (reference sequence). Between the trimmed V and J ends, which lost 1 base and 5 bases, there was a span of 14 bases. The CDR3 covers 15 residues. The CDR3 nucleotides read TGTGCCAGCAGCCAAGTTCAAGGTGGGAAGGAGACCCAGTACTTC. This sequence encodes CASSQVQGGKETQYF.

This clonotype has just a few counts. This chain connects TRBV4-3 to TRBJ2-1, with 9 bases identical to TRBD1. Germline V gene sequence: CDR1 LGHNA, CDR2 YSLEER. This CDR3 contains 16 residues. Germline trimming cut 4 bases from V and 8 bases from J; bases unmatched to any gene: 12. For the CDR3, the DNA is TGCGCCAGCAGCCTCGGGACGGGACAGGGTCTCGATGAGCAGTTCTTC. This encodes CASSLGTGQGLDEQFF.

This clonotype was counted at least ten times. V and J are TRBV5-4 and TRBJ1-1; D is unresolved. Trimming took 3 bases from V and 6 from J, leaving 12 bases between them. Germline CDR1 is SGHNT and CDR2 is YYREEE (reference sequence). The CDR3 runs to 13 residues. As DNA, the CDR3 is TGTGCCAGCAGCTCCGCCCCGTTTCCTGAAGCTTTCTTT. It codes for CASSSAPFPEAFF.

In this sample, this clonotype turned up many times. The chain recombines TRBV29-1 with TRBJ2-1; D not certain. The CDR3 runs to 13 residues. CDR1 is SQVTM and CDR2 is ANQGSEA in the germline V gene. Trimming removed 7 bases at V and 0 bases at J, with 10 bases between. The CDR3 coding sequence is TGCAGCGCGACTCCCAGCTCCTACAATGAGCAGTTCTTC. Protein product: CSATPSSYNEQFF.

This clonotype was observed at least ten times. The chain is built from TRBV5-1 and TRBJ2-1; 8 bases map to TRBD2. The CDR3 runs 15 residues. Germline V gene lookup returns CDR1 SGHRS and CDR2 YFSETQ. J lost 7 bases, V lost 5 bases, and 11 bases had no gene match. CDR3 DNA sequence: TGCGCCAGCAGTTCGGCCGTAGCGGGGCCTAATGAGCAGTTCTTC. Translated, it gives CASSSAVAGPNEQFF. Full variable domain (remainder filled in from reference TRBV5-1 and TRBJ2-1): KAGVTQTPRYLIKTRGQQVTLSCSPISGHRSVSWYQQTPGQGLQFLFEYFSETQRNKGNFPGRFSGRQFSNSRSEMNVSTLELGDSALYLCASSSAVAGPNEQFFGPGTRLTVL.

J is TRBJ2-7 and V is TRBV29-1; no firm D call. CDR1 and CDR2 from the germline V gene are SQVTM and ANQGSEA. V gave up 0 bases and J gave up 4 bases, with 10 bases separating them. The CDR3 loop spans 13 amino acids. In DNA, the CDR3 is TGCAGCGTTGAAGATCAGAACCCTTACGAGCAGTACTTC. It yields the protein CSVEDQNPYEQYF.

This chain connects TRBV11-2 to TRBJ2-7; unclear D gene. V lost 5 bases and J 5 bases, leaving 10 bases between the germline ends. This CDR3 region has 12 residues. Germline lookup yields CDR1 SGHAT and CDR2 FQNNGV. This chain's CDR3 is CASSPTQHEQYF. CDR3 bases: TGTGCCAGCAGCCCGACCCAGCACGAGCAGTACTTC. Together with reference TRBV11-2 and TRBJ2-7, the CDR3 gives the full variable domain: EAGVAQSPRYKIIEKRQSVAFWCNPISGHATLYWYQQILGQGPKLLIQFQNNGVVDDSQLPKDRFSAERLKGVDSTLKIQPAKLEDSAVYLCASSPTQHEQYFGPGTRLTVT.

The V call is TRBV7-9, the J call TRBJ2-7, with D hard to call. The CDR3 spans 16 residues. Germline V gives CDR1 SEHNR, CDR2 FQNEAQ (reference sequence). Trimming pared 0 bases from V and 4 bases from J, leaving 16 bases between. CDR3 coding DNA: TGTGCCAGCAGCTTAGCGAGCCGAAGGACCTTTTACGAGCAGTACTTC. Its protein product is CASSLASRRTFYEQYF.

This chain uses TRBV19 with TRBJ2-5; D is unclear. Germline V CDR1 and CDR2: LNHDA, SQIVND (reference sequence). Trimming took 3 bases from V and 5 from J, leaving 13 bases between them. The CDR3 has 14 amino acids. The CDR3 here is CASSILDREETQYF. DNA for the CDR3: TGTGCCAGTAGTATTCTGGACCGCGAGGAGACCCAGTACTTC. Supplemented by reference TRBV19 and TRBJ2-5, the full variable domain reads DGGITQSPKYLFRKEGQNVTLSCEQNLNHDAMYWYRQDPGQGLRLIYYSQIVNDFQKGDIAEGYSVSREKKESFPLTVTSAQKNPTAFYLCASSILDREETQYFGPGTRLLVL.

The chain recombines TRBV9 with TRBJ2-5; perhaps TRBD2 as D (6 bases). This CDR3 is built from 15 residues. Germline CDR1 is SGDLS and CDR2 is YYNGEE. Trimming stripped 4 bases from V and 1 base from J, with 14 bases between. CDR3 amino acids: CASSPGGGAQETQYF. The CDR3 DNA reads TGTGCCAGCAGCCCCGGAGGCGGGGCCCAAGAGACCCAGTACTTC.

In its sample, this clonotype was seen a few times. The J gene is TRBJ2-3, the V gene TRBV6-2 or TRBV6-3, with 10 bases that match TRBD2. After removal of 6 bases from V and 1 base from J, the junction contained 7 bases not matched to a gene. The CDR3 is 16 residues long. Germline V gene data show CDR1 as MNHEY and CDR2 as SVGEGT. The CDR3 region is CASSPWTSGRTDTQYF. In DNA form, the CDR3 reads TGTGCCAGCAGCCCCTGGACTAGCGGACGCACAGATACGCAGTATTTT.

The sample holds many counts of this clonotype. This rearrangement joins TRBV20-1 to TRBJ2-1, with D unclear. This CDR3 region has 14 residues. V lost 0 bases, J lost 4 bases, and 10 bases lay in between. The germline CDR1 and CDR2 sequences are DFQATT and SNEGSKA (reference sequence). This CDR3 is CSARDTKAYNEQFF. CDR3 bases: TGCAGTGCTAGAGATACGAAGGCATACAATGAGCAGTTCTTC.

This clonotype was seen ten or more times. The chain joins TRBV5-1 to TRBJ2-5; TRBD2 aligns across 9 bases. The V gene end was trimmed by 4 bases and the J gene end by 2 bases; junction bases not matched to a gene: 6. The CDR3 runs to 15 residues. Germline V gives CDR1 SGHRS, CDR2 YFSETQ. This CDR3 is CASSQKTSGQETQYF. CDR3 sequence (DNA): TGCGCCAGCAGCCAAAAGACTAGCGGACAAGAGACCCAGTACTTC.

This clonotype was seen many times. The chain has TRBV6-2 or TRBV6-3 and TRBJ2-5; TRBD1 might be the D (5 bases). V lost 6 bases to trimming and J lost 0 bases, with 14 bases between them. The CDR3 has 15 amino acids. Looked up from germline, CDR1 is MNHEY and CDR2 is SVGEGT. The CDR3 is CASSPPDSYQETQYF. CDR3 nucleotide sequence: TGTGCCAGCAGCCCACCCGACAGTTACCAAGAGACCCAGTACTTC.

V gene TRBV12-3 or TRBV12-4 combines with J gene TRBJ2-5, with 8 bases matching TRBD2. The CDR3 is 16 amino acids. Trimming at V came to 4 bases and at J to 5 bases, leaving 12 bases not matched to a gene. This CDR3 reads CASSSVGGALGETQYF. CDR3 nucleotides: TGTGCCAGCAGTTCGGTCGGGGGGGCCCTAGGGGAGACCCAGTACTTC.

The chain's CDR3 is CASSFPLAGGFDTGELFF. CDR3 DNA: TGTGCCAGCAGCTTCCCCCTAGCGGGAGGATTTGACACCGGGGAGCTGTTTTTT. This sequence joins TRBV11-2 and TRBJ2-2; TRBD2 matches 11 bases. Germline-derived CDR1 and CDR2 are SGHAT and FQNNGV. V was clipped by 3 bases and J by 3 bases; unmatched bases: 9. The CDR3 runs 18 residues. Full variable domain (missing parts from reference TRBV11-2 and TRBJ2-2): EAGVAQSPRYKIIEKRQSVAFWCNPISGHATLYWYQQILGQGPKLLIQFQNNGVVDDSQLPKDRFSAERLKGVDSTLKIQPAKLEDSAVYLCASSFPLAGGFDTGELFFGEGSRLTVL.

The sample holds a few counts of this clonotype. The chain carries TRBV20-1 and TRBJ2-2; D possibly corresponds to TRBD1 (5 bases). Trimming shortened V by 6 bases and J by 0 bases, and 14 bases separated the two germline ends. Germline CDR1 reads DFQATT; CDR2 reads SNEGSKA (reference sequence). The CDR3 covers 15 residues. The CDR3 nucleotides read TGCAGTGCAAGGGGCCGCAGGGCGAACACCGGGGAGCTGTTTTTT. Its protein is CSARGRRANTGELFF.